This TCR beta chain was obtained from a study of T cells after yellow fever vaccination. Study-wide context: Preparation of fractions with low cell numbers was performed using SMART-Seq v4 Ultra Low Input.

This CDR3 is 14 amino acids long. V dropped 5 bases and J dropped 2 bases, with 9 bases sitting between them. CDR1 and CDR2 from the germline V gene are KGHSH and LQKENI. TCRdb called the 5' RACE reads again in MiXCR, with one record for every CDR3 protein. The top ten clones hold roughly a third of a sample with tens of thousands of distinct CDR3 sequences, about 7.8% of them seen once. The study's findings and limits: Sorted repertoires could include abundant contaminating clonotypes from bulk cells. By day 5 rather than day 15, the secondary response had peaked, though it was weaker. At around 96% for CD4 and about 91% for CD8, most primary-vaccination clones showed up again after the booster.

As to this clonotype: Its target is unknown.

This chain uses TRBV18 with TRBJ1-4, with D maybe TRBD1 (6 bases). Sequences were derived from CD8+ T cells sorted from PBMCs, sampled 15 days after the yellow fever booster vaccination. This receptor was taken from a man in his thirties or forties who received the YFV17D yellow fever vaccine. CDR3: CASSTQGTNEKLFF. CDR3 DNA sequence: TGTGCCAGCTCAACACAGGGCACTAATGAAAAACTGTTTTTT.